Sequencing of this TCR beta chain was carried out in a study of CD8 T cells in ankylosing spondylitis. The trim removed 0 bases at V and 7 bases at J, leaving 5 bases unmatched. The germline CDR1 and CDR2 sequences are LNHNV and YYDKDF (reference sequence). The CDR3 sequence is 15 residues long. MiXCR, run by TCRdb on the 5' RACE reads, gives a single entry per CDR3 protein. The data show 250,000 to 350,000 distinct CDR3 sequences, with approximately 20% seen just once and roughly 8% held by the top ten. General study points: Seemingly distinctive of ankylosing spondylitis blood was a TCR beta motif formed by eight highly homologous variants. Disease-linked clones reportedly showed significant enrichment in matched ankylosing spondylitis synovial fluid.

Concerning this clonotype: No antigen is known for it.

This receptor was taken from a male donor with ankylosing spondylitis or in good health (not recorded which). This chain joins TRBV15 and TRBJ1-4; 7 bases map to TRBD1. The sample was blood, either unsorted or a sorted T cell fraction (not recorded which). CDR3 in DNA: TGTGCCACCAGCAGAGATTTTGCAGGGGGTGAAAAACTGTTTTTT. Translation gives CATSRDFAGGEKLFF. Supplemented by reference TRBV15 and TRBJ1-4, the full variable domain reads DAMVIQNPRYQVTQFGKPVTLSCSQTLNHNVMYWYQQKSSQAPKLLFHYYDKDFNNEADTPDNFQSRRPNTSFCFLDIRSPGLGDTAMYLCATSRDFAGGEKLFFGSGTQLSVL.